The subject of this entry is one T cell receptor (beta chain). Its antigen remains unidentified. The source of the sample is a study of Ad26.COV2.S vaccination and SARS-CoV-2 variants. Assay: immunoSEQ multiplex PCR; the TCRdb copy retains only in-frame clones and omits some. Of about 400,000 clones listed, roughly nine tenths were seen once; the top ten hold roughly 3.5%. Treatment given: some 20 received Ad26.COV2.S at low or high dose, single or two shots; several received placebo; per-sample allocation not given. Samples were taken on day 63 after the first vaccine or placebo injection. This Boston cohort included adults aged 18-55 years. This vaccine is an Ad26 vector that expresses the Wuhan-strain SARS-CoV-2 spike. There are 15 residues in the CDR3. The ends were cut back, 3 bases at V and 2 bases at J, with 8 bases in the middle. Looked up from germline, CDR1 is KGHSH and CDR2 is LQKENI. General study points: Recipients of either vaccine or placebo displayed similar breadth of non-spike TCRs. Responses of spike-specific T cells (both CD8+ and CD4+) reportedly showed substantial breadth after vaccination.

The source material was peripheral blood, sampled in a trial of Ad26.COV2.S vaccine versus placebo. This clonotype was obtained from a person aged 18-60 years who received the Ad26.COV2.S COVID-19 vaccine or a placebo. The chain couples TRBV18 to TRBJ2-6; tentative D call: TRBD2 (6 bases). The CDR3 DNA reads TGTGCCAGCTCACCGTCTAGCGCTGGGGCCAACGTCCTGACTTTC. It codes for CASSPSSAGANVLTF.